These T cell receptor beta chains were read from a single sample in a study of T cells after yellow fever vaccination. TCRdb fed the 5' RACE reads into MiXCR, producing one record per CDR3 protein. Altogether 550,000 to 750,000 distinct CDR3 sequences are present, roughly 13% being singletons, with the ten largest covering 11% to 15%. Sequencing was performed on PBMCs, taken on the day of the yellow fever booster vaccination. The receptors were sampled from a man aged 30 to 39 who received the YFV17D yellow fever vaccine. Both conserved end residues are part of each CDR3. The D gene is left open where the match is weak. Size is omitted from some rows. Given values are once, few, many or a class for expanded clones.

>TRBV29-1|TRBJ2-1|NA|14|NA
CSGLGSGSYNEQFF
TGCAGCGGGTTAGGGAGTGGCTCCTACAATGAGCAGTTCTTC
>TRBV7-9|TRBJ2-5|few|17|TRBD2
CASSSLPGLAGRETQYF
TGTGCCAGCAGCTCACTACCGGGACTAGCGGGACGGGAGACCCAGTACTTC
>TRBV10-3|TRBJ2-3|few|12|NA
CAISGPADTQYF
TGTGCCATCAGTGGTCCCGCAGATACGCAGTATTTT
>TRBV4-3|TRBJ2-1|NA|13|NA
CASSQDPTGEQFF
TGCGCCAGCAGCCAAGATCCCACGGGTGAGCAGTTCTTC
>TRBV19|TRBJ1-6|NA|16|NA
CASKQAGDHYNSPLHF
TGTGCCAGTAAGCAGGCGGGAGACCACTATAATTCACCCCTCCACTTT
>TRBV9|TRBJ2-5|few|11|NA
CASKGVVTQYF
TGTGCCAGCAAGGGAGTCGTGACCCAGTACTTC
>TRBV4-3|TRBJ2-6|NA|19|TRBD1
CASSQAGTGSASGANVLTF
TGCGCCAGCAGCCAAGCGGGGACAGGGAGTGCCTCTGGGGCCAACGTCCTGACTTTC
>TRBV20-1|TRBJ2-1|NA|16|NA
CCARNWARPADNEQFF
TGCTGTGCTAGAAATTGGGCGAGGCCGGCGGACAATGAGCAGTTCTTC
>TRBV3-1|TRBJ2-7|few|14|TRBD1
CASSHRQGGYEQYF
TGTGCCAGCAGCCACCGACAGGGGGGATACGAGCAGTACTTC
>TRBV5-6|TRBJ2-7|NA|11|NA
CASTGGEEQYF
TGTGCCAGCACCGGCGGGGAGGAGCAGTACTTC
>TRBV12-3/TRBV12-4|TRBJ1-2|NA|13|NA
CASGPGANYGYTF
TGTGCCAGCGGGCCAGGGGCTAACTATGGCTACACCTTC
>TRBV10-3|TRBJ1-1|once|12|NA
CAISGGMAEAFF
TGTGCCATCAGTGGGGGAATGGCTGAAGCTTTCTTT
>TRBV28|TRBJ2-7|few|14|NA
CASSLLEALDEQYF
TGTGCCAGCAGTTTATTGGAGGCGTTGGACGAGCAGTACTTC
>TRBV28|TRBJ2-3|few|14|NA
CASGDPPLTDTQYF
TGTGCCAGCGGAGACCCTCCTTTGACAGATACGCAGTATTTT
>TRBV5-5|TRBJ2-2|NA|15|TRBD1
CASSSRTGGAGELFF
TGTGCCAGCAGCTCTAGGACAGGGGGCGCCGGGGAGCTGTTTTTT
>TRBV27|TRBJ2-3|few|19|TRBD2
CASSLRGLAGVVAADTQYF
TGTGCCAGCAGTTTAAGGGGACTAGCGGGAGTAGTGGCTGCTGATACGCAGTATTTT
>TRBV15|TRBJ1-5|few|16|NA
CATSSGGRLSNQPQHF
TGTGCCACCAGCAGCGGGGGGCGCCTTAGCAATCAGCCCCAGCATTTT
>TRBV19|TRBJ1-5|NA|15|NA
CASIAGRGSDQPQHF
TGTGCCAGTATCGCGGGGCGGGGGAGCGATCAGCCCCAGCATTTT
>TRBV6-2/TRBV6-3|TRBJ2-1|many|17|TRBD1
CASSDDKQGESYNEQFF
TGTGCCAGCAGTGACGATAAACAGGGGGAATCCTACAATGAGCAGTTCTTC
>TRBV5-1|TRBJ2-3|few|17|NA
CASSLVSPGASGDTQYF
TGCGCCAGCAGCTTGGTCTCCCCCGGGGCGAGTGGAGATACGCAGTATTTT
>TRBV5-6|TRBJ2-4|few|13|TRBD1
CASSDGRSTGKYF
TGTGCCAGCAGCGATGGGCGCTCGACAGGGAAGTACTTC
>TRBV7-2|TRBJ2-7|few|14|NA
CPGKGIKVRREQYF
TGCCCTGGGAAGGGAATAAAAGTCCGTAGGGAGCAGTACTTC
>TRBV7-2|TRBJ2-1|few|12|TRBD1
CASSRTGVEQFF
TGTGCCAGCAGCCGCACAGGGGTTGAGCAGTTCTTC
>TRBV27|TRBJ2-2|NA|14|TRBD2
CASKRAAGGGELFF
TGTGCCAGCAAGAGGGCAGCGGGAGGCGGGGAGCTGTTTTTT
>TRBV7-2|TRBJ2-5|many|14|NA
CASSRNREVKTQYF
TGTGCCAGCAGCCGAAACAGGGAGGTTAAGACCCAGTACTTC
>TRBV5-5|TRBJ2-7|NA|13|TRBD1
CASNTGVRNEQYF
TGTGCCAGCAACACAGGGGTAAGGAACGAGCAGTACTTC
>TRBV4-3|TRBJ2-6|few|19|TRBD2
CASSQDPAGGRFGANVLTF
TGCGCCAGCAGCCAAGATCCAGCGGGAGGGCGTTTCGGGGCCAACGTCCTGACTTTC
>TRBV4-2|TRBJ1-1|few|14|NA
CASSQAFRGTEAFF
TGTGCCAGCAGCCAAGCGTTTCGTGGCACTGAAGCTTTCTTT
>TRBV5-1|TRBJ1-1|many|15|NA
CASNPGQQGGTEAFF
TGCGCCAGCAACCCTGGACAACAAGGGGGCACTGAAGCTTTCTTT
>TRBV7-3|TRBJ2-1|few|15|TRBD2
CASSHTSGRSDEQFF
TGTGCCAGCAGCCATACTAGCGGGAGATCAGATGAGCAGTTCTTC
>TRBV20-1|TRBJ1-1|few|12|NA
CRAGVGNTEAFF
TGCAGGGCAGGGGTAGGGAACACTGAAGCTTTCTTT
>TRBV5-5|TRBJ2-1|NA|15|NA
CASSLEGGMANEQFF
TGTGCCAGCAGCTTGGAAGGGGGAATGGCAAATGAGCAGTTCTTC
>TRBV4-3|TRBJ2-3|NA|14|NA
CASSQDRVVSTQYF
TGCGCCAGCAGCCAAGACAGGGTTGTAAGTACGCAGTATTTT
>TRBV5-1|TRBJ2-1|many|14|TRBD1
CASSRDRGGNEQFF
TGCGCCAGCAGCCGGGACAGGGGTGGCAATGAGCAGTTCTTC
>TRBV7-2|TRBJ2-5|NA|14|TRBD2
CASSSLAVQETQYF
TGTGCCAGCAGCTCGCTAGCGGTTCAAGAGACCCAGTACTTC
>TRBV6-1|TRBJ1-5|many|13|NA
CASSGGGYQPQHF
TGTGCCAGCAGTGGGGGGGGCTATCAGCCCCAGCATTTT
>TRBV4-3|TRBJ2-7|few|14|NA
CASSLTELSYEQYF
TGCGCCAGCAGCCTGACTGAACTTAGCTACGAGCAGTACTTC
>TRBV7-2|TRBJ1-5|few|13|NA
CASSLFRVQPQHF
TGTGCCAGCAGCTTATTCCGGGTTCAGCCCCAGCATTTT
>TRBV15|TRBJ2-5|NA|15|NA
CATSRGGTALETQYF
TGTGCCACCAGCAGGGGAGGGACAGCGCTAGAGACCCAGTACTTC
>TRBV14|TRBJ2-5|few|15|NA
CASSPLGSGQETQYF
TGTGCCAGCAGCCCGTTGGGAAGTGGACAAGAGACCCAGTACTTC
>TRBV10-3|TRBJ2-2|few|17|TRBD2
CAISELQGLAGPGELFF
TGTGCCATCAGTGAGCTCCAGGGACTAGCGGGCCCGGGGGAGCTGTTTTTT